This T cell receptor (beta chain) was retrieved from a study of blood T cell repertoires in COVID-19. In the study overall: The cDNA or gDNA used as material had been derived from T cells, B-cell-depleted T cells, or PBMCs.

This clone was seen only a few times. CDR3 length equals 14 residues. The germline gives CDR1 MDHEN, CDR2 SYDVKM. Trimming removed 10 bases from V and 4 bases from J, with 19 bases in between. Under the authors' procedure: The assay estimated nucleated cells by amplifying reference gene primers. Clones were read by immunoSEQ multiplex PCR, and TCRdb kept only the in-frame ones, dropping some. Clonal size and the V and J genes are those of that table, whereas D and trimming came from the DNA. The sample includes roughly 290,000 clones, approximately 84% of them seen just once. Sample: peripheral blood. The source of this sequence is a woman aged 25 to 39 who had recovered from COVID-19. This chain joins TRBV28 and TRBJ1-1; D is perhaps TRBD1 (5 bases). CDR3 protein: CATLIGGGVTEAFF. For the CDR3, the DNA is TGTGCCACCCTTATTGGGGGGGGAGTCACTGAAGCTTTCTTT. The whole variable domain, filled in from reference TRBV28 and TRBJ1-1, reads DVKVTQSSRYLVKRTGEKVFLECVQDMDHENMFWYRQDPGLGLRLIYFSYDVKMKEKGDIPEGYSVSREKKERFSLILESASTNQTSMYLCATLIGGGVTEAFFGQGTRLTVV.